The clone carrying this T cell receptor (beta chain) was counted a single time. This specimen comes from a study of blood T cell repertoires in COVID-19. The protocol was immunoSEQ multiplex PCR, while the TCRdb copy is restricted to in-frame clones and leaves out a portion. The table records 250,000 to 350,000 clones, around nine tenths of them present only once. The study assigned cohorts using participant-reported clinical history. Germline CDR1 and CDR2: MRHNA and SNTAGT. The CDR3 is 14 residues long. Between the trimmed V and J ends, which lost 4 bases and 5 bases, there was a span of 11 bases. The sequence came from a woman in her 30s who had recovered from COVID-19. Sample: PBMCs or T cells enriched from blood (not recorded which). The chain is built from TRBV6-4 and TRBJ2-2, with D possibly matching TRBD2 (6 bases). The CDR3 DNA reads as TGTGCCAGCAGTGTCGGGGCGGGGACCGGGGAGCTGTTTTTT. Its protein product is CASSVGAGTGELFF.